The clone carrying this T cell receptor beta chain appeared once. Its cognate antigen is unknown. Amplification used 60 Vbeta primers and 13 Jbeta primers. Using immunoSEQ multiplex PCR, the repertoire was profiled, and TCRdb retains in-frame clones only, with some absent. The sample shows under 130,000 clones, 70% to 80% of them seen only once. This entry belongs to a study of cytomegalovirus exposure and HLA in healthy donors. General observations from the study: For cytomegalovirus status, the classifier reportedly gave diagnoses with high specificity and sensitivity.

The CDR3 is 16 residues long. V shed 4 bases and J 9 bases; nucleotides not matched to a gene: 13. Germline CDR1 and CDR2: GTSNPN and SVGIG (reference sequence). The rearrangement joins TRBV30 to TRBJ1-6, with 9 bases that match TRBD1. The sequenced material came from PBMCs. The clonotype originates from a woman between 35 and 50 years old in good health and CMV-seronegative. CDR3 region: CAWTPPRGTGSSPLHF. The CDR3 DNA follows: TGTGCCTGGACCCCCCCAAGAGGGACAGGGAGTTCACCCCTCCACTTT.